Below, 5 T cell receptor beta chains from the same sample are listed, as sequenced in a study of blood T cell repertoires in COVID-19. Method: immunoSEQ multiplex PCR; TCRdb's copy keeps in-frame clones and lacks some. The sample lists approximately 350,000 clones; roughly 89% were seen once. The sample comprised peripheral blood. The receptors here all came from a woman aged 18-29 years who had recovered from COVID-19.

The V and J genes are TRBV2 and TRBJ2-1; TRBD2 matches 7 bases. There are 17 residues in the CDR3. The germline V gene encodes CDR1 SNHLY and CDR2 FYNNEI. V lost 6 bases to trimming and J lost 4 bases; unmatched junction nucleotides: 15. The CDR3 DNA sequence: TGTGCCAGCAGGACATCTAGCGGCCGCCGCCTATACAATGAGCAGTTCTTC. Translating it yields CASRTSSGRRLYNEQFF.

The V gene is TRBV30, the J gene TRBJ2-3, with 8 bases identical to TRBD2. Germline loops: CDR1 GTSNPN, CDR2 SVGIG (reference sequence). V was clipped by 0 bases and J by 2 bases; unmatched bases: 10. This CDR3 spans 17 amino acids. For the CDR3, the DNA is TGTGCCTGGAGTGTACTTGGGAGCGGGAGAACCACAGATACGCAGTATTTT. It codes for CAWSVLGSGRTTDTQYF.

The rearrangement links TRBV27 to TRBJ2-1; a weak D match, TRBD2 (6 bases). V shed 0 bases and J shed 5 bases, with 14 bases lying between them. Germline lookup yields CDR1 MNHEY and CDR2 SMNVEV (reference sequence). The CDR3 sequence is 16 residues long. The CDR3 DNA reads TGTGCCAGCAGTTTATCGATCGGGAGATTCGACAATGAGCAGTTCTTC. Its translation is CASSLSIGRFDNEQFF.

The chain carries TRBV13 and TRBJ2-1; 8 bases fit TRBD2. Trimming took 11 bases from V and 1 from J; bases not matched to a gene: 7. This CDR3 is 14 amino acids long. Germline V gene data show CDR1 as PRHDT and CDR2 as FYEKMQ (reference sequence). CDR3 bases: TGTGCCTCCCGGGAGGGCCGATCCTACAATGAGCAGTTCTTC. Its translation: CASREGRSYNEQFF.

The J gene is TRBJ2-3, the V gene TRBV11-2; D possibly corresponds to TRBD2 (7 bases). CDR1 is SGHAT, CDR2 FQNNGV, per germline. V lost 7 bases, J lost 3 bases, and 23 bases lay in between. This CDR3 is 17 amino acids long. The chain's CDR3 is CASTPGGRDSKTDTQYF. The CDR3 region has the DNA TGTGCCAGCACCCCCGGGGGGCGGGACTCCAAAACAGATACGCAGTATTTT.